This TCR beta chain emerged from a study of T cells after yellow fever vaccination. Findings and caveats of the study: Clonotypes found in both CD4 and CD8 compartments made up a small share. Abundant bulk-population clonotypes could contaminate the FACS-sorted repertoires.

This clonotype has a count of ten or more. Its specificity is not known. Template switching with 5'RACE generated the TCR cDNA and added a universal primer site and UMIs. From the 5' RACE reads, TCRdb called clonotypes with MiXCR, one entry per CDR3 protein. Altogether some 63,000 distinct CDR3 sequences are present, roughly 7.3% being singletons, with the ten largest covering 36%. The V gene's germline CDR1 is LGHNA and CDR2 YNFKEQ. The CDR3 extends over 14 amino acids. Trimming cost V 0 bases and J 9 bases, with 15 bases left between them. The clonotype originates from a young man who received the YFV17D yellow fever vaccine. The J gene is TRBJ2-7, the V gene TRBV4-2; D unresolved. The material sequenced was CD8+ T cells sorted from PBMCs, taken 15 days after the yellow fever booster vaccination. CDR3 residues: CASSQEVSQVVQYF. DNA for the CDR3: TGTGCCAGCAGCCAAGAAGTCTCCCAGGTGGTGCAGTACTTC.